This T cell receptor (beta chain) is from a study of blood T cell repertoires in COVID-19. In the study overall: COVID-19 samples from acute and convalescent phases originated in the United States, Italy and Spain. From T cells, B-cell-depleted T cells, or PBMCs came the material, which was cDNA or gDNA.

This CDR3 has 15 amino acids. With 5 bases clipped from V and 5 bases from J, the junction kept 7 bases outside the gene matches. CDR1 and CDR2 from the germline V gene are LNHDA and SQIVND (reference sequence). As originally analysed: From reference gene primer amplification, estimates of nucleated cell counts were derived. Assay: immunoSEQ multiplex PCR; the TCRdb copy retains only in-frame clones and omits some. D and trimming come from the DNA, and the V and J calls and clone size come from that table. The table shows approximately 230,000 clones, with 80% to 90% occurring only once. The sequence came from an elderly man with acute or convalescent COVID-19. The V call is TRBV19, the J call TRBJ1-5; 9 bases are shared with TRBD1. The sample was peripheral blood. CDR3 bases: TGTGCCAGTAGTCCCGGACAGGGGACCCATCAGCCCCAGCATTTT. It encodes CASSPGQGTHQPQHF. Full variable domain (missing parts from reference TRBV19 and TRBJ1-5): DGGITQSPKYLFRKEGQNVTLSCEQNLNHDAMYWYRQDPGQGLRLIYYSQIVNDFQKGDIAEGYSVSREKKESFPLTVTSAQKNPTAFYLCASSPGQGTHQPQHFGDGTRLSIL.